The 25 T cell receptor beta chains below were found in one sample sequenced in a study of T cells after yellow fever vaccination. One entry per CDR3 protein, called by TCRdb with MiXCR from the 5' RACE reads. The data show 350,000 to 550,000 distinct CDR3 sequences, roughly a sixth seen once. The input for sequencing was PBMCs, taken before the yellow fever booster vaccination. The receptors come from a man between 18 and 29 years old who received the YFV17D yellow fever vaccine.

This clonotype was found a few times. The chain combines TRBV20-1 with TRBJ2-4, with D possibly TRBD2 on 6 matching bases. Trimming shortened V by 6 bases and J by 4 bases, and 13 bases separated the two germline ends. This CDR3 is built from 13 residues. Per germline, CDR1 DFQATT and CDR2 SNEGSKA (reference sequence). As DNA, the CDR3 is TGCAGTGCAGGAGGGGCATTAAAAAACATTCAGTACTTC. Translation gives CSAGGALKNIQYF.

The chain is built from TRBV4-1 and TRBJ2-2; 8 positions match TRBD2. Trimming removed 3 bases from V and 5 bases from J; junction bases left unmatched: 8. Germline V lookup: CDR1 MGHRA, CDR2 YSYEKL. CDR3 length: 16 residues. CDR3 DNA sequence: TGCGCCAGCAGCCACGCCGGGACTAGACGGACCGGGGAGCTGTTTTTT. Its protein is CASSHAGTRRTGELFF.

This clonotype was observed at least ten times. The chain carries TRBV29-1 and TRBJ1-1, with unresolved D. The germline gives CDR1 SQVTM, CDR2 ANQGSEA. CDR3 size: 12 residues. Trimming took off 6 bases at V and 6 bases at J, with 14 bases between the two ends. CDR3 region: CSVAPAGAEAFF. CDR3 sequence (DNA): TGCAGCGTCGCCCCCGCAGGCGCTGAAGCTTTCTTT.

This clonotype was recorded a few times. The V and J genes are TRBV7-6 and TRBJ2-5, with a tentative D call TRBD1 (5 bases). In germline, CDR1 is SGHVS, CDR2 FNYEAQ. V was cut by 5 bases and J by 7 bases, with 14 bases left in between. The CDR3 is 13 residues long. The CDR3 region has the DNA TGTGCCAGCAGCCCTGGGGCCTTAGGGACCCAGTACTTC. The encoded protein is CASSPGALGTQYF.

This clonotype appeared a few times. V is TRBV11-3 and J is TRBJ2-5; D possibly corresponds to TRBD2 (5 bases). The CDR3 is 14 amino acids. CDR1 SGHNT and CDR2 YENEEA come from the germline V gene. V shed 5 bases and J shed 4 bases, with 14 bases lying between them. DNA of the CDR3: TGTGCCAGCAGCACAGAAGACGAGGGAGAGACCCAGTACTTC. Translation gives CASSTEDEGETQYF.

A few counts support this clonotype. CDR3 DNA sequence: TGCGCCAGCAGCCTAGGACTAGCGGGGCGTCGGGAGACCCAGTACTTC. This sequence encodes CASSLGLAGRRETQYF. The rearrangement links TRBV5-1 to TRBJ2-5; TRBD2 agrees at 12 bases. V shed 4 bases, J shed 5 bases, and the junction held 9 bases outside the gene matches. Looked up from germline, CDR1 is SGHRS and CDR2 is YFSETQ. CDR3 length: 16 amino acids.

CDR3: CASSQRPNTGGAFF. The CDR3 coding sequence is TGTGCCAGCAGCCAACGGCCTAACACAGGGGGAGCTTTCTTT. This chain connects TRBV4-2 to TRBJ1-1, with 8 bases aligning to TRBD1. Germline V gene sequence: CDR1 LGHNA, CDR2 YNFKEQ. J gave up 10 bases and V 2 bases, and 9 bases lay outside the gene matches. This CDR3 has 14 residues.

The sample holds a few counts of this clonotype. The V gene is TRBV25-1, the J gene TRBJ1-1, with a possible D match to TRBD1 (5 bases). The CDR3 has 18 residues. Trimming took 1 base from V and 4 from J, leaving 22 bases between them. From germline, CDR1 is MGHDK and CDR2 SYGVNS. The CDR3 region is CASSEFSGQGGRGTEAFF. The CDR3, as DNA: TGTGCCAGCAGTGAATTTTCAGGGCAGGGCGGCCGAGGCACTGAAGCTTTCTTT.

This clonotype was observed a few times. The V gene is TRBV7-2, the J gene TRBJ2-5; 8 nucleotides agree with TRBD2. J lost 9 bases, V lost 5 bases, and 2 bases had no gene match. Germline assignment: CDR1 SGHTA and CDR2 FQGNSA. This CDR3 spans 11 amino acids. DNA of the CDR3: TGTGCCAGCAGCACCGGGGGGGCCCAGTACTTC. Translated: CASSTGGAQYF.

CDR3 coding DNA: TGTGCCACCTCGCCCGGGGCCAACGTCCTGACTTTC. Translated, it gives CATSPGANVLTF. The chain employs TRBV24-1 and TRBJ2-6; D is ambiguous. Germline CDR1 is KGHDR and CDR2 is SFDVKD. V was cut by 9 bases and J by 4 bases, with 6 bases left in between. The CDR3 is 12 residues long.

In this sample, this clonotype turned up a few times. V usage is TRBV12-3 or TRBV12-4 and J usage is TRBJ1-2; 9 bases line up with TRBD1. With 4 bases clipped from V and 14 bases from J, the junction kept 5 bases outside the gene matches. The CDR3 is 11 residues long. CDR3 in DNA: TGTGCCAGCAGTTCCCCGGGACAGGGAACCTTC. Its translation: CASSSPGQGTF.

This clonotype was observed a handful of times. For the CDR3, the DNA is TGCGCCAGCAGCCCTTCACTAGCCGGGGAGCTGTTTTTT. This translates into CASSPSLAGELFF. The V call is TRBV5-1, the J call TRBJ2-2, with a tentative D call TRBD2 (5 bases). The germline CDR1 and CDR2 sequences are SGHRS and YFSETQ. V shed 4 bases and J shed 6 bases, with 10 bases lying between them. The CDR3 contains 13 residues.

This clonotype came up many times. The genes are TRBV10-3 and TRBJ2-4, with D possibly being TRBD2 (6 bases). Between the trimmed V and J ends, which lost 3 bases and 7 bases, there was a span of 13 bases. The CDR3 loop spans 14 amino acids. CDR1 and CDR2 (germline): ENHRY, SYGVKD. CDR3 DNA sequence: TGTGCCATCAGTGATGGGGCCAGCGGGAACATTCAGTACTTC. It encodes CAISDGASGNIQYF.

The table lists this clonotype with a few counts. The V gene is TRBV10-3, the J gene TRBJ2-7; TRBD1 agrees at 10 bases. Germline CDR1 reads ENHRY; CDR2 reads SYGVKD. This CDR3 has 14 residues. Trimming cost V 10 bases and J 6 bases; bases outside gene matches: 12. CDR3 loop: CATRDRGPEVEQYF. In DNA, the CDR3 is TGTGCCACCCGGGACAGGGGTCCGGAGGTCGAGCAGTACTTC.

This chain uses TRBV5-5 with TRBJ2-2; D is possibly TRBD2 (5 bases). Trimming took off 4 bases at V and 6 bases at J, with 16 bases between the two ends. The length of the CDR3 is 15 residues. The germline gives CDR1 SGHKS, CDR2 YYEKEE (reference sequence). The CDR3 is CASSPGLAHPGELFF. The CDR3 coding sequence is TGTGCCAGCAGCCCCGGACTCGCCCATCCCGGGGAGCTGTTTTTT. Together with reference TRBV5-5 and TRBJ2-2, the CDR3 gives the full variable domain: DAGVTQSPTHLIKTRGQQVTLRCSPISGHKSVSWYQQVLGQGPQFIFQYYEKEERGRGNFPDRFSARQFPNYSSELNVNALLLGDSALYLCASSPGLAHPGELFFGEGSRLTVL.

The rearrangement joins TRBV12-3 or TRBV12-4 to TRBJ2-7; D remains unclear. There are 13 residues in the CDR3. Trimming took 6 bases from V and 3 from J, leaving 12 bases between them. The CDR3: CASSPASGYEQYF. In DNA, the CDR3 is TGTGCCAGCAGCCCGGCGTCGGGCTACGAGCAGTACTTC.

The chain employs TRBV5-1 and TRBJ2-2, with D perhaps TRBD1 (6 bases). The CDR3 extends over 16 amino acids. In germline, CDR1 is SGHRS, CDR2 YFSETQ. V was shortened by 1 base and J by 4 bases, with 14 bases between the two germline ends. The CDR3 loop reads CASSLSPGVVTGELFF. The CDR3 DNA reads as TGCGCCAGCAGCTTGTCCCCAGGGGTCGTCACCGGGGAGCTGTTTTTT.

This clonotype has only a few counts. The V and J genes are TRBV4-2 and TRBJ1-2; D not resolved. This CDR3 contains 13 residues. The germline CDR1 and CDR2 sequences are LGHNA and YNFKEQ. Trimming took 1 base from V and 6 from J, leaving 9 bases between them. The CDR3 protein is CASSQGGGNGYTF. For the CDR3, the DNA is TGTGCCAGCAGCCAAGGAGGAGGAAATGGCTACACCTTC.

Here the CDR3 reads CASSPRLAGGPETQYF. In DNA, the CDR3 is TGTGCCAGCAGCCCTCGACTAGCGGGGGGGCCGGAGACCCAGTACTTC. The rearrangement joins TRBV9 to TRBJ2-5, with 14 bases aligning to TRBD2. The CDR3 runs to 16 residues. In germline, CDR1 is SGDLS, CDR2 YYNGEE. Trimming cost V 4 bases and J 5 bases; bases outside gene matches: 7.

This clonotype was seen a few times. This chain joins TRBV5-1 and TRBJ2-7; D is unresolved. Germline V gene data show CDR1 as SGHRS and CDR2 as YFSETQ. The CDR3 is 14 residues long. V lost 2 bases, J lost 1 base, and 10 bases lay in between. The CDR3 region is CASSFSSGSYEQYF. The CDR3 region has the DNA TGCGCCAGCAGCTTTTCGTCTGGTTCCTACGAGCAGTACTTC.

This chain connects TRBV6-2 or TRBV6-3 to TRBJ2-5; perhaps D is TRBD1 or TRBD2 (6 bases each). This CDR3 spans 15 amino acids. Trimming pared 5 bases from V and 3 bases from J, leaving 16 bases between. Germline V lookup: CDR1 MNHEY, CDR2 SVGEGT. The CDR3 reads CASSPGHRREETQYF. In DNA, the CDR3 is TGTGCCAGCAGTCCGGGACACAGGAGGGAAGAGACCCAGTACTTC.

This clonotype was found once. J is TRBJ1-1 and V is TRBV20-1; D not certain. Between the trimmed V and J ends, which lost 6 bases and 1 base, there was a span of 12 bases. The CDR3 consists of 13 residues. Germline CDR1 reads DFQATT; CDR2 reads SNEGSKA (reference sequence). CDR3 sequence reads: CSARTDPNTEAFF. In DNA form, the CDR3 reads TGCAGTGCCCGGACGGACCCGAACACTGAAGCTTTCTTT.

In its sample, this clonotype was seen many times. CDR3 in amino acids: CASTGGGRGTDTQYF. The CDR3 DNA follows: TGTGCCAGCACCGGGGGGGGCCGGGGGACAGATACGCAGTATTTT. The V gene is TRBV27, the J gene TRBJ2-3; TRBD2 aligns across 8 bases. Losses at the gene ends were 7 bases for V and 3 bases for J; bases not matched to a gene: 9. CDR1 and CDR2 (germline): MNHEY, SMNVEV (reference sequence). The CDR3 runs to 15 residues.

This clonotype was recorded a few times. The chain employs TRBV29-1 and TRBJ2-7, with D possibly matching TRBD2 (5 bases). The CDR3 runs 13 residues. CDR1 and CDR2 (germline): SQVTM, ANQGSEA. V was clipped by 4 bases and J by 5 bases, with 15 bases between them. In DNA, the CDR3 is TGCAGCGTTGTCATTGAGGGATTCCACGAGCAGTACGTC. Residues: CSVVIEGFHEQYV.

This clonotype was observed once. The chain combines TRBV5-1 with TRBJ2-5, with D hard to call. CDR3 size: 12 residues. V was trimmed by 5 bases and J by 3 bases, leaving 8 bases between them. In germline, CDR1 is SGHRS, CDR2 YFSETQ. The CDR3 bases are TGCGCCAGCAGTCCAGTAGAAGAGACCCAGTACTTC. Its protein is CASSPVEETQYF.